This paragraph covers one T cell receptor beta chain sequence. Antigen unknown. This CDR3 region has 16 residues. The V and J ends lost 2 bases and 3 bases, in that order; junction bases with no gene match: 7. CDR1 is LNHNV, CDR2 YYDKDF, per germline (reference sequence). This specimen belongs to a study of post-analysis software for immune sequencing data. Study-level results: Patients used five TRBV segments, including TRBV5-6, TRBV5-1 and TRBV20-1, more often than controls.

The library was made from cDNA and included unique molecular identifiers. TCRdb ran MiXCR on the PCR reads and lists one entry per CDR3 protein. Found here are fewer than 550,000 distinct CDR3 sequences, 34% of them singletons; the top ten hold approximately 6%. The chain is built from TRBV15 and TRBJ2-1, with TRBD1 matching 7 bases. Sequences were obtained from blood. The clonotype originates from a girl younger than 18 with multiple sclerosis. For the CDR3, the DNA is TGTGCCACCAGCAGATCACAGGGGAGTTTCTACAATGAGCAGTTCTTC. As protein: CATSRSQGSFYNEQFF.